Presented here are 22 T cell receptor beta chains from one specimen sequenced in a study of shared clonotypes between healthy human individuals. Sequencing used immunoSEQ multiplex PCR; TCRdb keeps in-frame clones, though not all of them. The sample lists 400,000 to 500,000 clones, 65% to 80% seen once, with about an eighth in the top ten. What was sequenced was PBMCs. The receptors derive from a woman aged 40 to 50 in good health. Some clones in this sample may be carry-over from other donors' samples.

Ten or more counts support this clone. CDR3 in DNA: TGTGCCAGCAGCTCAGCAATAGCGGGAGCAAGGGCGGAGCAGTACTTC. The encoded protein is CASSSAIAGARAEQYF. The rearrangement links TRBV5-4 to TRBJ2-7, with TRBD2 matching over 9 bases. The CDR3 extends over 16 amino acids. Losses at the gene ends were 3 bases for V and 7 bases for J; bases not matched to a gene: 14. The germline CDR1 and CDR2 sequences are SGHNT and YYREEE (reference sequence). Based on the CDR3 plus reference TRBV5-4 and TRBJ2-7, the full variable domain is ETGVTQSPTHLIKTRGQQVTLRCSSQSGHNTVSWYQQALGQGPQFIFQYYREEENGRGNFPPRFSGLQFPNYSSELNVNALELDDSALYLCASSSAIAGARAEQYFGPGTRLTVT.

This sequence joins TRBV30 and TRBJ2-3; D may be TRBD2 (6 bases). The germline gives CDR1 GTSNPN, CDR2 SVGIG (reference sequence). This CDR3 region has 17 residues. Trimming pared 0 bases from V and 0 bases from J, leaving 16 bases between. The CDR3 sequence is CAWSVRLTSTSTDTQYF. CDR3 bases: TGTGCCTGGAGTGTACGCTTGACTAGTACTAGCACAGATACGCAGTATTTT. The full variable domain, in which reference TRBV30 and TRBJ2-3 provide the parts outside the CDR3, is SQTIHQWPATLVQPVGSPLSLECTVEGTSNPNLYWYRQAAGRGLQLLFYSVGIGQISSEVPQNLSASRPQDRQFILSSKKLLLSDSGFYLCAWSVRLTSTSTDTQYFGPGTRLTVL.

The CDR3 DNA is TGTGCCAGCAGTGAAACGACGAACGGGGGACAGGGTTTTATAGATACGCAGTATTTT. This codes for CASSETTNGGQGFIDTQYF. The rearrangement uses TRBV6-1 and TRBJ2-3; TRBD1 aligns across 9 bases. With 2 bases clipped from V and 5 bases from J, the junction kept 17 bases outside the gene matches. Germline V CDR1 and CDR2: MNHNS, SASEGT. This CDR3 is built from 19 residues.

The genes are TRBV29-1 and TRBJ2-7; D perhaps matches TRBD2 (6 bases). The CDR3 contains 13 residues. Germline V CDR1 and CDR2: SQVTM, ANQGSEA. V lost 6 bases to trimming and J lost 6 bases, with 18 bases between them. The CDR3 loop reads CSVDHLGGVEQYF. The CDR3 DNA follows: TGCAGCGTGGACCATCTCGGGGGAGTCGAGCAGTACTTC.

The V call is TRBV9, the J call TRBJ1-4; D uncertain. Trimming removed 1 base at V and 8 bases at J, with 15 bases between. Germline V gene data show CDR1 as SGDLS and CDR2 as YYNGEE. This CDR3 comprises 15 residues. CDR3 sequence: CASSVSTDESEKLFF. CDR3 nucleotide sequence: TGTGCCAGCAGCGTAAGTACAGACGAATCCGAAAAACTGTTTTTT.

This chain joins TRBV5-4 and TRBJ2-1; the D gene is possibly TRBD1 (7 bases). V was trimmed by 3 bases and J by 6 bases, leaving 16 bases between them. Germline V gene lookup returns CDR1 SGHNT and CDR2 YYREEE (reference sequence). CDR3 size: 15 residues. CDR3 in DNA: TGTGCCAGCAGCTCAGGGGGGAGGAATGCCAATGAGCAGTTCTTC. This codes for CASSSGGRNANEQFF.

The gene calls are TRBV7-9 and TRBJ2-3; D gene unclear. With 4 bases removed from V and 11 bases from J, the gap between germline ends came to 19 bases. Germline V gene sequence: CDR1 SEHNR, CDR2 FQNEAQ (reference sequence). The CDR3 runs to 14 residues. The CDR3 bases are TGTGCCAGCAGCTACCGGACCGACGGCGGAGTGCAGTATTTT. Translated, it gives CASSYRTDGGVQYF.

This clone was observed once. The J gene is TRBJ2-1, the V gene TRBV7-3; the match to TRBD1 covers 11 bases. This CDR3 contains 15 residues. Germline trimming cut 5 bases from V and 6 bases from J; bases unmatched to any gene: 6. Germline-derived CDR1 and CDR2 are SGHTA and FQGTGA. The CDR3 loop reads CASSPDRGQFNEQFF. The CDR3 DNA reads TGTGCCAGCAGCCCGGACAGGGGGCAGTTCAATGAGCAGTTCTTC.

In nucleotides, the CDR3 is TGTGCCAGCAGCGTAGATCGGGGGACAGGGGTCGCCGGGGAGCTGTTTTTT. Protein: CASSVDRGTGVAGELFF. The V and J genes are TRBV9 and TRBJ2-2; 10 positions match TRBD1. The CDR3 is made up of 17 amino acids. J gave up 6 bases and V 0 bases, and 8 bases lay outside the gene matches. CDR1 is SGDLS, CDR2 YYNGEE, per germline.

This chain uses TRBV29-1 with TRBJ1-1; no definite D call. V dropped 4 bases and J dropped 5 bases, with 14 bases sitting between them. The CDR3 covers 13 residues. Germline-derived CDR1 and CDR2 are SQVTM and ANQGSEA. The CDR3 reads CSVGKAPRTEAFF. DNA of the CDR3: TGCAGCGTTGGAAAGGCCCCGCGGACTGAAGCTTTCTTT. Combining the CDR3 with reference TRBV29-1 and TRBJ1-1 gives the whole variable domain SAVISQKPSRDICQRGTSLTIQCQVDSQVTMMFWYRQQPGQSLTLIATANQGSEATYESGFVIDKFPISRPNLTFSTLTVSNMSPEDSSIYLCSVGKAPRTEAFFGQGTRLTVV.

This clone has just a few counts. The genes are TRBV19 and TRBJ2-5; 9 positions agree with TRBD1. Germline CDR1 and CDR2: LNHDA and SQIVND (reference sequence). Losses at the gene ends were 4 bases for V and 6 bases for J; bases not matched to a gene: 9. This CDR3 spans 15 amino acids. The CDR3 reads CASSTAPGQGKTQYF. CDR3 nucleotide sequence: TGTGCCAGTAGTACAGCCCCGGGACAGGGAAAGACCCAGTACTTC. The full variable domain, in which reference TRBV19 and TRBJ2-5 provide the parts outside the CDR3, is DGGITQSPKYLFRKEGQNVTLSCEQNLNHDAMYWYRQDPGQGLRLIYYSQIVNDFQKGDIAEGYSVSREKKESFPLTVTSAQKNPTAFYLCASSTAPGQGKTQYFGPGTRLLVL.

This chain links TRBV5-1 with TRBJ2-3, with 9 bases fitting TRBD2. This CDR3 region has 16 residues. Germline V CDR1 and CDR2: SGHRS, YFSETQ. V shed 4 bases and J 0 bases; nucleotides not matched to a gene: 6. The CDR3 spells CASSRTSGPSTDTQYF. CDR3 DNA: TGCGCCAGCAGCCGTACTAGCGGGCCAAGCACAGATACGCAGTATTTT. The full variable domain, in which reference TRBV5-1 and TRBJ2-3 provide the parts outside the CDR3, is KAGVTQTPRYLIKTRGQQVTLSCSPISGHRSVSWYQQTPGQGLQFLFEYFSETQRNKGNFPGRFSGRQFSNSRSEMNVSTLELGDSALYLCASSRTSGPSTDTQYFGPGTRLTVL.

V gene TRBV9 combines with J gene TRBJ2-7; 11 bases are a match to TRBD2. J lost 3 bases, V lost 1 base, and 3 bases had no gene match. The CDR3 runs to 15 residues. Germline lookup yields CDR1 SGDLS and CDR2 YYNGEE. The DNA for the CDR3 is TGTGCCAGCAGCGTAAGTAGCGGGAGGGTCTACGAGCAGTACTTC. Translated: CASSVSSGRVYEQYF.

The chain joins TRBV6-4 to TRBJ2-1; D gene unclear. V lost 2 bases to trimming and J lost 8 bases, with 10 bases between them. From germline, CDR1 is MRHNA and CDR2 SNTAGT. CDR3 size: 13 residues. CDR3 DNA sequence: TGTGCCAGCAGTGACAGGAATGCGGATGAGCAGTTCTTC. This sequence encodes CASSDRNADEQFF.

Concerning this clone: A read error is the likely source, as a far larger clone sits one nucleotide away. This is likely a read error, given that the CDR3 carries no conserved phenylalanine or tryptophan at its end. The chain is built from TRBV7-8 and TRBJ2-7; 11 nucleotides agree with TRBD2. Germline V lookup: CDR1 SGHVS, CDR2 FQNEAQ. This CDR3 has 15 residues. Germline trimming cut 5 bases from V and 2 bases from J; bases unmatched to any gene: 5. CDR3 residues: CASSVLAGAAYEQYL. CDR3 in DNA: TGTGCCAGCAGCGTACTAGCGGGGGCCGCCTACGAGCAGTACCTC.

This clone has just a few counts. This rearrangement joins TRBV5-5 to TRBJ2-7; either TRBD1 or TRBD2 may fit D (6 bases each). Germline V lookup: CDR1 SGHKS, CDR2 YYEKEE (reference sequence). The germline V and J ends were trimmed by 0 bases and 3 bases, with 13 bases remaining between them. The CDR3 runs to 15 residues. CDR3 nucleotides: TGTGCCAGCAGCTTGGCCGGAGGGGGGCTCTACGAGCAGTACTTC. This encodes CASSLAGGGLYEQYF.

J is TRBJ1-2 and V is TRBV19, with TRBD1 matching 8 bases. The V and J ends lost 8 bases and 6 bases, in that order; junction bases with no gene match: 8. This CDR3 is 13 amino acids long. Per germline, CDR1 LNHDA and CDR2 SQIVND (reference sequence). The CDR3 region is CASRGQVEDGYTF. CDR3 DNA: TGTGCCAGTCGGGGACAGGTAGAGGATGGCTACACCTTC.

Worth noting for this clone: Other DNA sequences from this sample encode an identical CDR3 as well. The chain employs TRBV4-1 and TRBJ1-5; TRBD1 might be the D (6 bases). Per the germline V gene, CDR1 is MGHRA and CDR2 is YSYEKL. The CDR3 loop spans 14 amino acids. The ends were cut back, 2 bases at V and 2 bases at J, with 7 bases in the middle. In DNA, the CDR3 is TGCGCCAGCAGCCAAAGGACAGGCAATCAGCCCCAGCATTTT. Translated: CASSQRTGNQPQHF.

The rearrangement joins TRBV5-1 to TRBJ1-4; D unclear. Germline CDR1 and CDR2: SGHRS and YFSETQ. Trimming removed 4 bases at V and 8 bases at J, with 15 bases between. The CDR3 length is 14 residues. The chain's CDR3 is CASSTGRVGEKLFF. As DNA, the CDR3 is TGCGCCAGCAGCACCGGTAGGGTGGGCGAAAAACTGTTTTTT.

The chain links TRBV5-1 to TRBJ1-5; no reliable D call. The CDR3 sequence is 15 residues long. Germline CDR1 is SGHRS and CDR2 is YFSETQ. Trimming took off 2 bases at V and 9 bases at J, with 18 bases between the two ends. CDR3 sequence (DNA): TGCGCCAGCAGCTTAGGTCCGGGAGGCGGTCGGCCCCAGCATTTT. This encodes CASSLGPGGGRPQHF. The whole variable domain, filled in from reference TRBV5-1 and TRBJ1-5, reads KAGVTQTPRYLIKTRGQQVTLSCSPISGHRSVSWYQQTPGQGLQFLFEYFSETQRNKGNFPGRFSGRQFSNSRSEMNVSTLELGDSALYLCASSLGPGGGRPQHFGDGTRLSIL.

The chain is built from TRBV27 and TRBJ2-5, with 7 bases aligning to TRBD1. Germline CDR1 MNHEY, CDR2 SMNVEV (reference sequence). Trimming removed 4 bases from V and 4 bases from J; junction bases left unmatched: 9. The CDR3 consists of 15 residues. The CDR3 region is CASSYPIQGTETQYF. CDR3 nucleotide sequence: TGTGCCAGCAGTTACCCTATACAGGGGACAGAGACCCAGTACTTC.

This clone was observed a single time. The chain carries TRBV20-1 and TRBJ2-1; D ambiguous. V was clipped by 3 bases and J by 6 bases, with 6 bases between them. Germline V gives CDR1 DFQATT, CDR2 SNEGSKA (reference sequence). The CDR3 has 11 amino acids. CDR3 sequence reads: CSASKLNEQFF. CDR3 sequence (DNA): TGCAGTGCTAGTAAGCTCAATGAGCAGTTCTTC.